This T cell receptor (beta chain) was identified in a study of T-cell reconstitution after alpha-beta-depleted transplantation in children (dated by TCRdb to about 2016). Background on the whole study: The study quantitatively tracked T-cell immune reconstitution after TCRalphabeta/CD19-depleted allogeneic hematopoietic cell transplantation in children using TCR repertoire profiling.

Libraries came from PCR. The instrument was an Illumina HiSeq 2500. TCR library preparation used molecular barcoding, with unique molecular identifiers applied to normalize quantification of the TCRbeta repertoire. TCRdb redid the processing of the public reads, applying fastp at Q25 and MiXCR, and retained in-frame beta chains. When rows share a CDR3 protein, they turn into one entry using the most common DNA and genes. Within this sample are hundreds of thousands of distinct CDR3 sequences, with about 10% of them counted one time only. In total, the top ten clones hold just over 2% of the sample. Overall results and qualifications from the work: The apparently early recovery of alphabetaT-cell counts about two months after transplant reportedly depended on only several hundred rapidly expanded clones that came from non-depleted graft cells. The high TCRbeta diversity at day 60 in some patients was ascribed to recipient T cells and intrathymic progenitors that had survived conditioning. Over the following months the frequencies of hyperexpanded clones went down, and after one year T-cell counts and TCRbeta diversity were mostly credited to newly produced T cells.

Including cysteine and phenylalanine, the CDR3 has 15 amino acids. From the germline V gene, CDR1 is MNHNS and CDR2 is SASEGT. The sample's treatment or condition label is to be understood as: allogeneic hematopoietic cell transplantation with graft depleted of TCRalphabeta T cells and CD19 B cells. TCRalphabeta/CD19-depleted allogeneic hematopoietic cell grafts were given to the transplant recipients, all of whom were children. About this clonotype itself: The antigen this receptor binds is unknown. Because the CDR3's place on the DNA is in doubt, the DNA is left out and the CDR3 is given as listed by TCRdb.

This sequence was found in a child aged 2 to 9 with inherited bone marrow failure, due to receive a stem cell transplant. The sequence joins TRBV6-1 to TRBJ2-2; TRBD2, the table's D call, was not compared with the DNA. Sample: PBMCs, taken before TCRalphabeta/CD19-depleted stem cell transplant. The CDR3 reads as follows: CASSDGPLVGELFFF.